This entry features one T cell receptor beta chain sequence. The antigen it recognizes is unknown. No base quality values were provided; no much bigger clone lies one nucleotide off. The immunoSEQ Assay, a bias-controlled multiplex PCR, was used to amplify TCRbeta CDR3 regions from genomic DNA. The original pipeline was this. Within the assay, amplification of reference gene primers was used to estimate how many nucleated cells each sample contained. To quantify the absolute abundance of each unique TCRbeta CDR3 rearrangement, sequence reads were collapsed and filtered. Productive Simpson clonality was computed per sample as the square root of Simpson's diversity index over productive rearrangements. TCRdb limited this immuneACCESS table to in-frame rearrangements with V and J called. A share of clones is missing; checked studies link under half to unresolved V genes, and the rest is unexplained. V and J calls and clone size are copied from that table; D and trimming were computed from the DNA. In this sample the table shows 330,000 or so clones, around 87% of which occur a single time. The top ten clonotypes cover around 2% of the sample.

Enrolling through a virtual design, the prospective study's participants ranged in age from roughly 18 to 100 years and lived across 20 to 25 United States geographic areas. To assign participants to cohorts, the prospective study relied on clinical history that participants themselves reported in a screening survey and a study questionnaire. In the prospective study, whole blood, serum and a nasopharyngeal or oropharyngeal swab were collected from each participant by mobile phlebotomists. Participants in the prospective study had the option to provide additional blood draws and questionnaires over a roughly 2-month period. Before DNA extraction, blood samples from the prospective study were shipped at room temperature or frozen. This specimen belongs to a study of blood T cell repertoires in COVID-19 (dated by TCRdb to 2018 to 2020). Context from the whole study: Recovered participants in ImmuneRACE Cohort 3 were defined by two consecutive negative NP/OP PCR tests, clearance by a healthcare professional, or resolution of symptoms. Where available, HLA class I and class II types were obtained from metadata supplied by the sample provider rather than from assay-based typing. Nearly every sample came with metadata listing a de-identified subject ID, COVID-19 status, age in years and sex. The repertoires were released in a freely available public database meant as a resource for research on the immune response to SARS-CoV-2. The samples were drawn from the first 160 participants of the ongoing ImmuneRACE study and from 1,254 subjects provided by 6 global collaborators. Deeply sampled blood TCRbeta repertoires from subjects exposed to, actively infected with, or recovered from COVID-19 were included in the dataset. The material from the prospective study consisted of cDNA or gDNA derived from T cells, B-cell-depleted T cells, or PBMCs. Collaborator samples came from the United States, Italy and Spain and covered acute and convalescent phases of COVID-19. General conclusions and limits of the study: The amount of clinical and demographic metadata varied by source and participant and was provided uncurated.

For CDR1 and CDR2, the germline V gene lists SGHDT and YYEEEE. Taken from cysteine to phenylalanine, the CDR3 has 15 residues. Just the 45-base CDR3 DNA is kept, in frame starting at base 1. Trimming removed 4 bases from V and 3 bases from J; the gene matches leave 4 bases unexplained. The V and J segments used are TRBV5-6 and TRBJ2-7; 13 middle bases align to TRBD2. Material: PBMCs or T cells enriched from blood (not recorded which). This sequence originates from a man aged 40-49 years in a cohort exposed to, infected with or recovered from COVID-19 (not recorded which). The CDR3 protein is CASSPGLAGVYEQYF. The nucleotide sequence reads as follows: TGTGCCAGCAGCCCCGGACTAGCGGGAGTCTACGAGCAGTACTTC.